This T cell receptor beta chain emerged from a study of blood T cells in healthy people across ages (dated by TCRdb to between 2015 and 2017). In terms of the full investigation: In model experiments, roughly one uniquely barcoded TCR beta cDNA molecule per two T cells was captured by template switching. The donors were divided into four age groups: young (average around 16 years), middle-aged (around 41), aged (approximately 59) and long-lived (approximately 74). Using deep sequencing normalized with unique cDNA molecular identifiers, the study measured how TCR beta repertoire diversity changes with age. For two donors (one aged 18 to 29 and one aged 80 or older), the study analyzed two additional independent replicas of 1 million unique cDNA reads from the same blood draw.

The roughly 39 donors, aged roughly 6 to 95 years, were systemically healthy Caucasian individuals from Russia. Roughly 11 milliliters of peripheral blood were drawn from each donor into EDTA-treated Vacutainer tubes. Ficoll-Paque density-gradient centrifugation was used to isolate PBMCs, with at least 6 million obtained per sample. Trizol reagent was used to extract total RNA from PBMCs, with at least 5.5 micrograms per sample. For every donor, flow cytometry on a PBMC aliquot measured the percentage of naive CD45RAhigh/CD27high T cells. Libraries were constructed by 5' RACE. Sequencing took place on an Illumina HiSeq 2500. A second PCR of about 7 to 12 cycles was performed with a sample-barcoded 5' primer and a J-beta primer mix. Each TCR beta cDNA molecule received a unique molecular identifier from a template-switch 5' adaptor carrying 12 random nucleotides. Each sample yielded at least 2.5 million CDR3-containing paired-end reads. The Mint cDNA synthesis kit, primed by a TRBC-specific oligonucleotide, was used to synthesize first-strand cDNA from all RNA. After uracil-DNA glycosylase treatment, a first 18-cycle PCR used universal primers M1SS and BC2_uni_R on all cDNA. As for the authors' bioinformatics: For normalization, 1 million high-quality reads were randomly selected from each sample, with every read carrying a distinct molecular identifier. Instead of being binned into consensus sequences, reads that shared molecular identifiers were thrown out. MiTCR, run with a Q25 quality threshold and the strictest error-elimination algorithm, handled CDR3 identification, clonotype clustering and error correction. A nonparametric unseen species model using Euler transformation provided a lower-bound estimate of total TCR beta diversity. TCRdb's own reprocessing of the public reads used fastp at Q25 and MiXCR and kept productive beta chains. Each entry is one CDR3 protein sequence, shown with its most common DNA and genes. TCRdb, not the original authors, processed these V and J calls. The sample data list more than 750,000 distinct CDR3 sequences, and almost 30% of these were observed just once. Roughly 10% of the sample comes from the top ten.

Here is what the overall study found, with its caveats: Conclusive comparison of naive and antigen-experienced compartments was prevented by the profiling of bulk unsorted PBMCs. The percentage of naive T cells measured by flow cytometry correlated strongly with observed TCR beta diversity. Observed TCR beta diversity per million T cells fell roughly linearly with age, and a significant reduction was already apparent by age about 43. Total diversity estimates from one million sequenced T cells were considered lower bounds and underestimates. Donor CMV infection status was unknown, potentially confounding age-related changes in expanded clonotypes. Compared with the aged group, the long-lived group had more naive CD4+ T cells, fewer expanded clones and increased TCR diversity, a pattern suggesting age selection.

The CDR3 goes from the cysteine to the phenylalanine over 12 residues. Of all the DNA, just the CDR3 is kept, 36 bases in frame from base 1. Deletion took 6 bases off V and 8 bases off J, with a span of 13 bases between the germline ends. CDR1 and CDR2, per the germline V gene (reference sequence), are SEHNR and FQNEAQ. This clonotype was found a few times. The clone's antigen remains unknown. No much larger clone is present one base from it, and per-base qualities are unavailable. A further study also used this sample, focusing on T cells of mothers and their children. The second paper further reports: Donors were nine systemically healthy Caucasian individuals: three mothers and their six children. cDNA synthesis consumed the entire amount of extracted RNA, loaded at around 1.5 ug RNA in each 15 ul reaction. In the second PCR, the M1S primer introduced both the sample barcodes and 2-4 random nucleotides. Each mother yielded over 10 million TCR beta CDR3 reads and each child 3 million or so reads. In both related and unrelated pairs, thymic selection shapes the output of TCR recombination in a similar way, with inherited differences having only a minor effect. Related mother-child pairs always showed normalized repertoire overlap that was slightly higher than in unrelated mother-child pairs, though the difference was never significant. Persistent microchimeric T cell clones were not detected, at a sensitivity of about 90 clones per million clonotypes. In the study, deep NGS was used to compare the TCR beta repertoires of mothers and children, and features distinguishing related mother-child pairs from unrelated individuals were sought. Mothers averaged roughly 40 +/- 4 years of age and children averaged around 10 +/- 4 years. After adapters were ligated using NEBNext reagents, the libraries underwent 100+100 nt paired-end sequencing on an Illumina HiSeq 2000. Mother and child libraries were prepared a month apart and sequenced in separate runs to prevent cross-contamination. Between about 500,000 and 2,300,000 distinct TCR beta clonotypes were identified per donor. Naive TCR beta clonotypes were estimated from low-frequency clonotypes matched to each donor's FACS-determined naive share, without sorting.

The TCR comes from a woman aged 40 to 50 in good health. The rearranged chain carries TRBV7-9 and TRBJ1-1, with no confident D gene call. Material for sequencing was blood. The CDR3 corresponds to CASSPSGIEAFF. The bases are TGTGCCAGCAGTCCCTCGGGGATAGAAGCTTTCTTT.